This TCR beta chain was profiled in a study of T cell changes during pregnancy in multiple sclerosis. V lost 6 bases to trimming and J lost 4 bases; unmatched junction nucleotides: 9. CDR3 size: 15 residues. The V gene's germline CDR1 is MNHEY and CDR2 SVGAGI. The protocol was immunoSEQ multiplex PCR, while the TCRdb copy is restricted to in-frame clones and leaves out a portion. The sample contains some 60,000 clones, 70% to 90% of which appear only once. The TCR was taken from a female donor with multiple sclerosis, enrolled in a pregnancy study. The gene calls are TRBV6-5 and TRBJ1-3, with 7 bases aligning to TRBD1. The sequencing used CD4+ T cells from peripheral blood mononuclear cells, collected in the third trimester of pregnancy. The CDR3 protein is CASRSGSGGGNTIYF. CDR3 bases: TGTGCCAGCAGATCGGGGTCAGGGGGAGGAAACACCATATATTTT.